This paragraph reports one T cell receptor beta chain. The germline gives CDR1 MNHNY, CDR2 SVGAGI (reference sequence). Trimming removed 6 bases from V and 3 bases from J; junction bases left unmatched: 14. The CDR3 spans 16 residues. The donor cohort consisted entirely of Caucasian adults residing in Nashville, Tennessee. Naive CD45RA+ and memory CD45RA-negative subsets were split from CD4+ cells. This record belongs to a study of shared clonotypes between healthy human individuals. Sequencing was performed with immunoSEQ multiplex PCR; in TCRdb, only in-frame clones are kept and a portion is missing. The sample lists some 2 million clones; approximately 95% were seen once.

The chain recombines TRBV6-6 with TRBJ2-7; TRBD1 matches at 7 bases. The receptor was derived from a man in his late teens or twenties in good health. Material: naive CD4+ T cells sorted from blood. Subset reported: CD45RA+ positively selected. DNA of the CDR3: TGTGCCAGCAGCTTCCCCGGGACAGAAATAGTCTACGAGCAGTACTTC. Protein: CASSFPGTEIVYEQYF.